Below, 28 T cell receptor beta chains from the same sample are listed, as sequenced in a study of blood T cell repertoires in COVID-19. Method: immunoSEQ multiplex PCR; TCRdb's copy keeps in-frame clones and lacks some. Of approximately 300,000 clones detected, under 90% appear once; the ten largest clones hold approximately 1.8%. Sequencing was performed on peripheral blood. The receptors derive from a woman in her thirties with COVID-19, enrolled during active disease.

The V gene is TRBV7-3, the J gene TRBJ2-3; 8 bases align to TRBD2. The CDR3 length is 15 residues. The trim removed 5 bases at V and 2 bases at J, leaving 6 bases unmatched. Germline V gene data show CDR1 as SGHTA and CDR2 as FQGTGA. The CDR3 sequence is CASSVAGLPTDTQYF. CDR3 bases: TGTGCCAGCAGCGTAGCGGGGCTCCCCACAGATACGCAGTATTTT.

The rearrangement joins TRBV4-3 to TRBJ1-6, with D maybe TRBD1 (5 bases). V lost 3 bases, J lost 10 bases, and 16 bases lay in between. This CDR3 comprises 15 residues. CDR1 is LGHNA, CDR2 YSLEER, per germline. For the CDR3, the DNA is TGCGCCAGCAGCCAGGGCGGGGGTCCGGGATCACCCCTCCACTTT. It yields the protein CASSQGGGPGSPLHF.

This sequence joins TRBV4-1 and TRBJ1-2, with 8 nucleotides matching TRBD1. The trim removed 1 base at V and 1 base at J, leaving 5 bases unmatched. Germline V gives CDR1 MGHRA, CDR2 YSYEKL. The CDR3 covers 16 residues. DNA for the CDR3: TGCGCCAGCAGCCAAGGCCAGGGGGCTGATAACTATGGCTACACCTTC. Translation gives CASSQGQGADNYGYTF.

V gene TRBV10-3 combines with J gene TRBJ2-3; TRBD2 matches 10 bases. Germline V gene data show CDR1 as ENHRY and CDR2 as SYGVKD. V gave up 10 bases and J gave up 6 bases; unmatched junction bases: 7. This CDR3 is 13 amino acids long. CDR3: CATAAGGKDTQYF. CDR3 nucleotide sequence: TGTGCCACGGCAGCGGGGGGGAAGGATACGCAGTATTTT.

CDR3 region: CASRVVGGAQYEQYF. As DNA, the CDR3 is TGTGCCAGCAGAGTAGTGGGGGGGGCGCAGTACGAGCAGTACTTC. The genes are TRBV7-2 and TRBJ2-7; D may be TRBD2 (7 bases). This CDR3 has 15 amino acids. Germline CDR1 reads SGHTA; CDR2 reads FQGNSA. Trimming took 6 bases from V and 4 from J, leaving 19 bases between them.

The V gene is TRBV14, the J gene TRBJ1-2, with unresolved D. Germline lookup yields CDR1 SGHDN and CDR2 FVKESK. Trimming left V 4 bases short and J 0 bases short, with 6 bases between. The CDR3 is 13 residues long. CDR3 sequence: CASSPQANYGYTF. CDR3 nucleotides: TGTGCCAGCAGCCCCCAGGCTAACTATGGCTACACCTTC.

The DNA for the CDR3 is TGTGCCAGTAGTATTGGGGGCCGAAGCACAGATACGCAGTATTTT. It specifies CASSIGGRSTDTQYF. The rearrangement joins TRBV19 to TRBJ2-3, with D possibly matching TRBD1 (6 bases). Per germline, CDR1 LNHDA and CDR2 SQIVND (reference sequence). V gave up 3 bases and J gave up 0 bases, with 10 bases separating them. The CDR3 runs 15 residues.

This chain connects TRBV12-3 or TRBV12-4 to TRBJ1-4; D not resolved. Trimming left V 4 bases short and J 3 bases short, with 6 bases between. There are 13 residues in the CDR3. The CDR3 region has the DNA TGTGCCAGCAGTTGGGCAGCTAATGAAAAACTGTTTTTT. Encoded protein: CASSWAANEKLFF.

For this clone: Different DNA sequences within this sample yield the same CDR3. The chain has TRBV7-2 and TRBJ2-3; 8 bases match TRBD2. Germline CDR1 reads SGHTA; CDR2 reads FQGNSA. The CDR3 runs to 15 residues. The V segment lost 1 base and the J segment 2 bases; nucleotides outside the gene matches: 2. CDR3 coding DNA: TGTGCCAGCAGCTTAGGACTAGCGTACACAGATACGCAGTATTTT. It yields the protein CASSLGLAYTDTQYF.

The gene calls are TRBV5-1 and TRBJ1-2; no reliable D call. V lost 0 bases to trimming and J lost 4 bases, with 10 bases between them. This CDR3 comprises 14 residues. Germline lookup yields CDR1 SGHRS and CDR2 YFSETQ. The CDR3 DNA follows: TGCGCCAGCAGCTTGGAGGGAGACTCCTATGGCTACACCTTC. This gives the protein CASSLEGDSYGYTF.

The chain combines TRBV12-3 or TRBV12-4 with TRBJ1-1; D remains unclear. The V and J ends lost 5 bases and 1 base respectively, with 8 bases between them. This CDR3 is built from 13 residues. This CDR3 is CASSPPRNTEAFF. CDR3 nucleotide sequence: TGTGCCAGCAGTCCCCCCAGGAACACTGAAGCTTTCTTT.

DNA for the CDR3: TGTGCCAGCAGCTCCCAGACAGATAACACCGGGGAGCTGTTTTTT. It specifies CASSSQTDNTGELFF. This chain joins TRBV7-9 and TRBJ2-2; tentatively, D is TRBD1 (5 bases). Germline assignment: CDR1 SEHNR and CDR2 FQNEAQ (reference sequence). This CDR3 is built from 15 residues. V was cut by 4 bases and J by 2 bases, with 11 bases left in between.

The chain couples TRBV6-2 or TRBV6-3 to TRBJ1-6; weak D call: TRBD1 (5 bases). Trimming removed 5 bases at V and 7 bases at J, with 9 bases between. The length of the CDR3 is 13 residues. CDR1 is MNHEY and CDR2 is SVGEGT in the germline V gene. The CDR3 DNA is TGTGCCAGCAGTGACAGAAGAAATTCACCCCTCCACTTT. The encoded protein is CASSDRRNSPLHF.

This rearrangement joins TRBV6-5 to TRBJ1-2; tentatively, D is TRBD1 (5 bases). Germline values: CDR1 MNHEY, CDR2 SVGAGI. The CDR3 covers 15 residues. Trimming removed 2 bases at V and 5 bases at J, with 15 bases between. The CDR3 DNA reads as TGTGCCAGCAGTTACGGTCCCACACGGGGGTATGGCTACACCTTC. It is translated as CASSYGPTRGYGYTF.

This sequence joins TRBV30 and TRBJ2-3; the match to TRBD2 covers 9 bases. V lost 2 bases to trimming and J lost 7 bases; unmatched junction nucleotides: 7. In germline, CDR1 is GTSNPN, CDR2 SVGIG (reference sequence). The CDR3 consists of 14 residues. The CDR3 DNA reads as TGTGCCTGGAGTCCAGGGACTAGCTTGAATACGCAGTATTTT. It translates to CAWSPGTSLNTQYF. Filled out from reference TRBV30 and TRBJ2-3, the complete variable domain reads SQTIHQWPATLVQPVGSPLSLECTVEGTSNPNLYWYRQAAGRGLQLLFYSVGIGQISSEVPQNLSASRPQDRQFILSSKKLLLSDSGFYLCAWSPGTSLNTQYFGPGTRLTVL.

This chain uses TRBV25-1 with TRBJ2-5, with 8 bases aligning to TRBD2. V was clipped by 3 bases and J by 4 bases; unmatched bases: 13. The germline gives CDR1 MGHDK, CDR2 SYGVNS. This CDR3 has 17 residues. DNA for the CDR3: TGTGCCAGCAGTGAGGGGAGGCTAGCGGGTCTGTTAGAGACCCAGTACTTC. Its protein is CASSEGRLAGLLETQYF.

This chain connects TRBV24-1 to TRBJ1-4; 9 nucleotides agree with TRBD1. The CDR3 totals 15 residues. V dropped 4 bases and J dropped 5; count of bases not matched to a gene: 4. The V gene's germline CDR1 is KGHDR and CDR2 SFDVKD. The CDR3 spells CATSDGGQGNEKLFF. The CDR3 DNA reads as TGTGCCACCAGTGACGGGGGACAGGGAAATGAAAAACTGTTTTTT.

This chain uses TRBV6-6 with TRBJ2-2, with TRBD2 identical over 8 bases. The V segment lost 5 bases and the J segment 5 bases; nucleotides outside the gene matches: 10. The CDR3 totals 16 residues. From germline, CDR1 is MNHNY and CDR2 SVGAGI (reference sequence). As DNA, the CDR3 is TGTGCCAGCAGTCCTACTGAGCGGGGGAGGACCGGGGAGCTGTTTTTT. Translating it yields CASSPTERGRTGELFF.

In the case of this clone: The identical CDR3 is also encoded by other nucleotide sequences in the sample. V gene TRBV12-3 or TRBV12-4 combines with J gene TRBJ1-1, with D uncertain. The germline V and J ends were trimmed by 6 bases and 0 bases, with 8 bases remaining between them. The CDR3 extends over 13 amino acids. The CDR3 DNA follows: TGTGCCAGCAGCTTCGGTCTGAACACTGAAGCTTTCTTT. Its translation is CASSFGLNTEAFF.

The V and J genes are TRBV18 and TRBJ2-1; TRBD1 agrees at 11 bases. The CDR3 length is 17 residues. V dropped 0 bases and J dropped 8; count of bases not matched to a gene: 9. Germline V gene lookup returns CDR1 KGHSH and CDR2 LQKENI. As DNA, the CDR3 is TGTGCCAGCTCACCACCTAACGCCGGACAGGGGGCCGATGAGCAGTTCTTC. Amino acids: CASSPPNAGQGADEQFF.

The rearrangement uses TRBV2 and TRBJ1-1; possibly TRBD1 for D (5 bases). V was clipped by 4 bases and J by 5 bases, with 8 bases between them. The CDR3 runs 12 residues. Germline lookup yields CDR1 SNHLY and CDR2 FYNNEI. The CDR3: CASSGRGTEAFF. The CDR3 bases are TGTGCCAGCAGTGGAAGGGGAACTGAAGCTTTCTTT.

The chain is built from TRBV27 and TRBJ1-5, with TRBD1 as a possible D gene (5 bases). Germline V gene lookup returns CDR1 MNHEY and CDR2 SMNVEV (reference sequence). Trimming cost V 5 bases and J 4 bases, with 15 bases left between them. The CDR3 is made up of 15 amino acids. This CDR3 is CASSPPGGLNQPQHF. The CDR3 region has the DNA TGTGCCAGCAGTCCTCCCGGGGGGTTAAATCAGCCCCAGCATTTT.

This clone has a single count. The chain uses TRBV19 and TRBJ1-2, with TRBD1 matching over 7 bases. Trimming cost V 5 bases and J 5 bases; bases outside gene matches: 8. The CDR3 has 14 amino acids. In germline, CDR1 is LNHDA, CDR2 SQIVND (reference sequence). The DNA of the CDR3 is TGTGCCAGTAGTCGACGGGACAGCCCTTATGGCTACACCTTC. Translated, it gives CASSRRDSPYGYTF.

This sequence joins TRBV5-1 and TRBJ2-2; D is uncertain. Trimming pared 4 bases from V and 6 bases from J, leaving 10 bases between. CDR3 length: 13 amino acids. CDR1 is SGHRS, CDR2 YFSETQ, per germline. The chain's CDR3 is CASSPVSSGELFF. The CDR3 bases are TGCGCCAGCAGCCCTGTTAGTTCCGGGGAGCTGTTTTTT.

The V gene is TRBV4-3, the J gene TRBJ2-7; 8 nucleotides agree with TRBD1. V was pared by 1 base and J by 5 bases, with 4 bases of the junction left unmatched. The CDR3 is made up of 14 amino acids. Germline CDR1 and CDR2: LGHNA and YSLEER. CDR3 nucleotide sequence: TGCGCCAGCAGCCAAGCGGGGACAGGCGACGAGCAGTACTTC. The encoded protein is CASSQAGTGDEQYF.

V gene TRBV30 combines with J gene TRBJ1-2; a possible D gene is TRBD1 (6 bases). CDR1 is GTSNPN, CDR2 SVGIG, per germline (reference sequence). The length of the CDR3 is 13 residues. Trimming pared 8 bases from V and 4 bases from J, leaving 17 bases between. CDR3 nucleotides: TGTGCCCAAGGGGGGGGATCATTCTATGGCTACACCTTC. Translated: CAQGGGSFYGYTF.

The gene calls are TRBV2 and TRBJ2-1; D gene uncertain. CDR3 length equals 12 residues. Between the trimmed V and J ends, which lost 8 bases and 12 bases, there was a span of 17 bases. CDR1 is SNHLY and CDR2 is FYNNEI in the germline V gene. CDR3 residues: CASRQSLLRQFF. The CDR3 coding sequence is TGTGCCAGCCGCCAATCACTTTTGCGGCAGTTCTTC.

The chain links TRBV5-5 to TRBJ1-1; D not certain. V dropped 1 base and J dropped 3 bases, with 16 bases sitting between them. The CDR3 spans 16 residues. Germline CDR1 reads SGHKS; CDR2 reads YYEKEE (reference sequence). The DNA for the CDR3 is TGTGCCAGCAGCTTGTATATCACGGAGACTTACACTGAAGCTTTCTTT. It is translated as CASSLYITETYTEAFF.